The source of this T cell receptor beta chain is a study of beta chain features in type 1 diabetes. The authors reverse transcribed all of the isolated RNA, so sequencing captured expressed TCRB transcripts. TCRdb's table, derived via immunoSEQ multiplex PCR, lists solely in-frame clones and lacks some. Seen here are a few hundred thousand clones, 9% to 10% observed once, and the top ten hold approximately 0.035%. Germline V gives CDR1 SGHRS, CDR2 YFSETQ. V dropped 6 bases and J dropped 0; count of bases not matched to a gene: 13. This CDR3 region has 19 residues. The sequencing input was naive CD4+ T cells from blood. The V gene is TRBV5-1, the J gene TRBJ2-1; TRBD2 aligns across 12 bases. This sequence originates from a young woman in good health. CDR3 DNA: TGCGCCAGCACCCTTGGAGTCCTAGCGGGAGGGCCCTCCTACAATGAGCAGTTCTTC. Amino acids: CASTLGVLAGGPSYNEQFF. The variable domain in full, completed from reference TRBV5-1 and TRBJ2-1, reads KAGVTQTPRYLIKTRGQQVTLSCSPISGHRSVSWYQQTPGQGLQFLFEYFSETQRNKGNFPGRFSGRQFSNSRSEMNVSTLELGDSALYLCASTLGVLAGGPSYNEQFFGPGTRLTVL.